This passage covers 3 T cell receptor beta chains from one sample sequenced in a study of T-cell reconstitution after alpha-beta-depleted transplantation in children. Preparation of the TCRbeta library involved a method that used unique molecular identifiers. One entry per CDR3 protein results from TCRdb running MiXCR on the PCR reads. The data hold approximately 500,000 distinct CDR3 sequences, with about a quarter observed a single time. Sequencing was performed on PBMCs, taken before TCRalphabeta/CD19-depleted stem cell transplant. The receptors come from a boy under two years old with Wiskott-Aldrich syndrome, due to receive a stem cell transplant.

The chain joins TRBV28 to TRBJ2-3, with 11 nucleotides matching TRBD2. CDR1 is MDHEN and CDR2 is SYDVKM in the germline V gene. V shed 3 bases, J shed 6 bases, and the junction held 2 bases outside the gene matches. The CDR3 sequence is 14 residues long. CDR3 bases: TGTGCCAGCAGTTTGCCTAGCGGGAGGGATACGCAGTATTTT. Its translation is CASSLPSGRDTQYF.

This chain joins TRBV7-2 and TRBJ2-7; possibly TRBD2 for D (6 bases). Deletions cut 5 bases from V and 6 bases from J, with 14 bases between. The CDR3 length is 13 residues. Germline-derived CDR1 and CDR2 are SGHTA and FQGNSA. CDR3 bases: TGTGCCAGCAGCATAAACGAGGGAGGCGAGCAGTACTTC. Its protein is CASSINEGGEQYF.

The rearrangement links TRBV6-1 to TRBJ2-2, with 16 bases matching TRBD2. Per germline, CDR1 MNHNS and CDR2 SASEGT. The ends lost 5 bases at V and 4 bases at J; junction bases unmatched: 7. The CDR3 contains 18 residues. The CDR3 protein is CASSPGLAGGPRTGELFF. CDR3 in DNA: TGTGCCAGCAGTCCGGGACTAGCGGGAGGGCCCCGCACCGGGGAGCTGTTTTTT.